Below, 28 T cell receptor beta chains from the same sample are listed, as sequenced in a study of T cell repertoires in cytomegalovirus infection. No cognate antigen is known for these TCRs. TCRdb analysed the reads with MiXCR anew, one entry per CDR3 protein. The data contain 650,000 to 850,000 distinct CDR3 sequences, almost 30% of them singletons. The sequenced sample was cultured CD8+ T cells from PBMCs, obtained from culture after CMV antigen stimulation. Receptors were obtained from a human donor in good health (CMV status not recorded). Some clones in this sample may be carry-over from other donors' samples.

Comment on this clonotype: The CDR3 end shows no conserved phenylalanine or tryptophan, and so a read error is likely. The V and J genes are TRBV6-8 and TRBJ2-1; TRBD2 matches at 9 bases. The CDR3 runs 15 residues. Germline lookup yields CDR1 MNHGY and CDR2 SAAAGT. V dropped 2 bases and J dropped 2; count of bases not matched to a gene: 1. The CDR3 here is CASSYAGGPYNEQFS. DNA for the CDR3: TGTGCCAGCAGTTACGCGGGGGGGCCCTACAATGAGCAGTTCTCC.

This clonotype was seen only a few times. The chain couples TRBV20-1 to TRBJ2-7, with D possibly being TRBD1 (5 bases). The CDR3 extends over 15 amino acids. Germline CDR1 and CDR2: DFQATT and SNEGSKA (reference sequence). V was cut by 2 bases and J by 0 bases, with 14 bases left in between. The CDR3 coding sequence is TGCAGTGCTAGAATCACAGGTGCTAGCTCCTACGAGCAGTACGTC. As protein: CSARITGASSYEQYV.

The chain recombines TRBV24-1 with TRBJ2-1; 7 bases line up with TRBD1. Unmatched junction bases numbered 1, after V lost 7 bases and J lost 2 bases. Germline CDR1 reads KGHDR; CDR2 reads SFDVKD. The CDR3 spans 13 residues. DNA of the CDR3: TGTGCCACCAGAGACAGGGCCTACAATGAGCAGTTCTTC. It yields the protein CATRDRAYNEQFF.

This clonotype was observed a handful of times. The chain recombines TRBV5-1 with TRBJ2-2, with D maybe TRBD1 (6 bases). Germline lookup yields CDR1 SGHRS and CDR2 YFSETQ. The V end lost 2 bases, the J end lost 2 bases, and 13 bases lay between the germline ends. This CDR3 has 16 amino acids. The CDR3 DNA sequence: TGCGCCAGCAGCTTCTTCGGGACAAGTAACACCGGGGAGCTGTTTTTT. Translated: CASSFFGTSNTGELFF.

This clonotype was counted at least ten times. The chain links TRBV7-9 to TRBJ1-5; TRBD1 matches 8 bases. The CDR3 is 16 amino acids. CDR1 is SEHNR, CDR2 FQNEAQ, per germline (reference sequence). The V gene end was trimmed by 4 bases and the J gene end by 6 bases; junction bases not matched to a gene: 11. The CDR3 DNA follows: TGTGCCAGCAGCTCAGCACAGGGGGAAGTCGGTCAGCCCCAGCATTTT. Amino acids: CASSSAQGEVGQPQHF.

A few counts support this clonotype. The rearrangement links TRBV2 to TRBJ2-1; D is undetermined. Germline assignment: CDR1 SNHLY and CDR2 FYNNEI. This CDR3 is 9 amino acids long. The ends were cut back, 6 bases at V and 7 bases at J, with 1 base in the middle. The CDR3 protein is CASRNEQFF. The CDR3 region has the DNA TGTGCCAGCAGGAATGAGCAGTTCTTC.

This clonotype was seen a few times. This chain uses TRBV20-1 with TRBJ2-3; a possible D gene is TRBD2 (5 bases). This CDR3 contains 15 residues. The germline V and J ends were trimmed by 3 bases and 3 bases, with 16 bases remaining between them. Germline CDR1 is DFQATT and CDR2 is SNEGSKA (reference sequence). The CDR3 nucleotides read TGCAGTGCTAGGGCTACTAGACTCATTACAGATACGCAGTATTTT. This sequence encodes CSARATRLITDTQYF.

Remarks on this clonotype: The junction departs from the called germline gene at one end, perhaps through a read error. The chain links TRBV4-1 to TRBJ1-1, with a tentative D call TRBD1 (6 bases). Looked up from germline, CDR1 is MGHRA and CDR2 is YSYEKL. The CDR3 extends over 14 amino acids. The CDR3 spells CASSQQGWGTEAFF. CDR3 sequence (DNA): TGTGCCAGCAGCCAACAGGGCTGGGGTACTGAAGCTTTCTTT.

The CDR3 region is CASAGEGYYGYTF. In DNA, the CDR3 is TGTGCCAGCGCGGGGGAGGGTTACTATGGCTACACCTTC. The chain is built from TRBV27 and TRBJ1-2, with a possible D match to TRBD1 (5 bases). Trimming took 8 bases from V and 3 from J, leaving 13 bases between them. Germline-derived CDR1 and CDR2 are MNHEY and SMNVEV (reference sequence). The length of the CDR3 is 13 residues.

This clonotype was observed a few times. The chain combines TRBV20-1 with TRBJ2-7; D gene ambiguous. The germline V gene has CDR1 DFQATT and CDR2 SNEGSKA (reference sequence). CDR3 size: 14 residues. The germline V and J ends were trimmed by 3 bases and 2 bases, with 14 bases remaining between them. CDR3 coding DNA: TGCAGTGCTAGGCCCCCCTGGGTGGCCTACGAGCAGTACTTC. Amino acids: CSARPPWVAYEQYF.

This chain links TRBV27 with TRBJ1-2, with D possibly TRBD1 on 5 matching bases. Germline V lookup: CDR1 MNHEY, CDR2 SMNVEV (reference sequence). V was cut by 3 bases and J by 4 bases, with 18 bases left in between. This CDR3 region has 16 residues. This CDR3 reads CASSFLGGPQFYGYTF. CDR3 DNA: TGTGCCAGCAGTTTTCTCGGGGGTCCGCAATTCTATGGCTACACCTTC.

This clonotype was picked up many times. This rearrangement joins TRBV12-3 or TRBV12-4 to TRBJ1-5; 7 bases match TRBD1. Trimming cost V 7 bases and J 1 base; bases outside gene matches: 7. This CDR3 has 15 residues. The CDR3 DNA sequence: TGTGCCAGCACCATAACAGGGGTGAGCAATCAGCCCCAGCATTTT. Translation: CASTITGVSNQPQHF.

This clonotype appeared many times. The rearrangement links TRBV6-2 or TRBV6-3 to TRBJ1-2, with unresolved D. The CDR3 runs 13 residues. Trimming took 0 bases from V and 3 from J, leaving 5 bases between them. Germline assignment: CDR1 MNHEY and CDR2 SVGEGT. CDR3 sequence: CASSYSLYYGYTF. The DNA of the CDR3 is TGTGCCAGCAGTTACTCCCTCTACTATGGCTACACCTTC.

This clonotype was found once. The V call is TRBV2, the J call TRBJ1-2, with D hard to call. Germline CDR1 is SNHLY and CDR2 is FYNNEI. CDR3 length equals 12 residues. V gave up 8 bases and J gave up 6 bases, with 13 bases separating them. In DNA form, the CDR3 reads TGTGCCAGCGAAACGGAATTTAATGGCTACACCTTC. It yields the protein CASETEFNGYTF.

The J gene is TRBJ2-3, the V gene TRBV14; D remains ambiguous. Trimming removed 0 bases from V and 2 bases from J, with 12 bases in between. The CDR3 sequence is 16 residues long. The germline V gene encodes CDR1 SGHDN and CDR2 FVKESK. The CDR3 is CASSQDLGSLTDTQYF. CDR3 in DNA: TGTGCCAGCAGCCAAGATTTGGGCAGTCTCACAGATACGCAGTATTTT. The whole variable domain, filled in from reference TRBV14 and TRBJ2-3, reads EAGVTQFPSHSVIEKGQTVTLRCDPISGHDNLYWYRRVMGKEIKFLLHFVKESKQDESGMPNNRFLAERTGGTYSTLKVQPAELEDSGVYFCASSQDLGSLTDTQYFGPGTRLTVL.

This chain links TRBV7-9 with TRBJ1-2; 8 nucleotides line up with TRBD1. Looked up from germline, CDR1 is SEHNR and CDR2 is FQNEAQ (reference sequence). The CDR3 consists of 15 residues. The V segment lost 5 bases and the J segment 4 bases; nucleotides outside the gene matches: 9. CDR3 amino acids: CASSDTRTGLYGYTF. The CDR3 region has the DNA TGTGCCAGCAGCGATACCCGGACAGGGCTCTATGGCTACACCTTC.

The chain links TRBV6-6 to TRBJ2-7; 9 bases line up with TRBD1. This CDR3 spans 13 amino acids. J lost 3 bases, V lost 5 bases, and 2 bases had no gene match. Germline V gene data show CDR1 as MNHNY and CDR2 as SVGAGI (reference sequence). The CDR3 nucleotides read TGTGCCAGCAGTGCGGACAGGGGCTACGAGCAGTACGTC. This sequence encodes CASSADRGYEQYV.

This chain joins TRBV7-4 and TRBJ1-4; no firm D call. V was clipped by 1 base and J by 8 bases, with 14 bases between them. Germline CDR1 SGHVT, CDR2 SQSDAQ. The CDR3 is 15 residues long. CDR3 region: CASSLGAARREKLFF. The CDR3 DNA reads TGTGCCAGCAGCTTAGGGGCGGCCCGACGGGAAAAACTGTTTTTT.

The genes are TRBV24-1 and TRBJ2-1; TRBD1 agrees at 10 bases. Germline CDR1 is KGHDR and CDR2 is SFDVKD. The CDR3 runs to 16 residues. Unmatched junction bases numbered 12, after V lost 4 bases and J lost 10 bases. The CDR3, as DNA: TGTGCCACCAGTGACTCGGACAGGGGGTTTTACAGAGAGCAGTTCTTC. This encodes CATSDSDRGFYREQFF.

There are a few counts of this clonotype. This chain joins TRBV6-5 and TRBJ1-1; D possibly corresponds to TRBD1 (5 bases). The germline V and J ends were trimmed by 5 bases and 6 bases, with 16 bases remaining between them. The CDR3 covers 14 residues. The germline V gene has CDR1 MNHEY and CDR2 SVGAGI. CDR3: CASSQKLGVPEAFF. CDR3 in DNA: TGTGCCAGCAGTCAGAAGTTGGGGGTCCCTGAAGCTTTCTTT.

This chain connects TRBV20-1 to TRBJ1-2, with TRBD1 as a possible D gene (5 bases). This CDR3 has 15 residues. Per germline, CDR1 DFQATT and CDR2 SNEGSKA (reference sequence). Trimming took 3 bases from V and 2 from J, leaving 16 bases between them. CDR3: CSARAEAGTNYGYTF. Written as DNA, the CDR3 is TGCAGTGCTAGGGCCGAGGCAGGGACGAACTATGGCTACACCTTC.

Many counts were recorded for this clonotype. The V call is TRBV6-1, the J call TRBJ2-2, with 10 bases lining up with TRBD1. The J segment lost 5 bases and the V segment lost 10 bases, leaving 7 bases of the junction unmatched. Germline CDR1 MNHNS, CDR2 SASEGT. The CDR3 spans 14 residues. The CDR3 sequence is CAIGWGQGTGELFF. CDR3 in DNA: TGTGCCATAGGGTGGGGACAGGGGACCGGGGAGCTGTTTTTT.

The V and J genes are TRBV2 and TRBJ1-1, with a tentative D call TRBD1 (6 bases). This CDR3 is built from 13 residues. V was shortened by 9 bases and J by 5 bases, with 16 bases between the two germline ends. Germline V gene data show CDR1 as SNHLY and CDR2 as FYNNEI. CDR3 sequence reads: CASTNRAVTEAFF. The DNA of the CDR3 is TGTGCCAGTACCAACAGGGCCGTAACTGAAGCTTTCTTT.

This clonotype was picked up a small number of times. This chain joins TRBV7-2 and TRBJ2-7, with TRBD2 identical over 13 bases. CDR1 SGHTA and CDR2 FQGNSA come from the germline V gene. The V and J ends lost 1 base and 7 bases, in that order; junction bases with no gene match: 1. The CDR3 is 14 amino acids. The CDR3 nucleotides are TGTGCCAGCAGCTTAGAGGGACTAGCGGGGGAGCAGTACTTC. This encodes CASSLEGLAGEQYF.

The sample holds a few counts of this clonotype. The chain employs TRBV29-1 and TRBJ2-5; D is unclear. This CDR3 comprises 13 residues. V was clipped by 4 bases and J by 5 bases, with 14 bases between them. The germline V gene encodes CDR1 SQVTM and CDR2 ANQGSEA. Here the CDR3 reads CSVGLDAVETQYF. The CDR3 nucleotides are TGCAGCGTTGGACTGGACGCAGTGGAGACCCAGTACTTC. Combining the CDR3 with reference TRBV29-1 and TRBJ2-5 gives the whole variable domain SAVISQKPSRDICQRGTSLTIQCQVDSQVTMMFWYRQQPGQSLTLIATANQGSEATYESGFVIDKFPISRPNLTFSTLTVSNMSPEDSSIYLCSVGLDAVETQYFGPGTRLLVL.

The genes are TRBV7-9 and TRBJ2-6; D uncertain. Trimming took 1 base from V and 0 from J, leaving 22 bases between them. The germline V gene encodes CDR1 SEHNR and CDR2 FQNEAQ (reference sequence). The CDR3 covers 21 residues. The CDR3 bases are TGTGCCAGCAGCTTAGAAGGATTAGCCAAGCGCCCGGACTCTGGGGCCAACGTCCTGACTTTC. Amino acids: CASSLEGLAKRPDSGANVLTF.

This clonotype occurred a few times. CDR3 loop: CASSSTGGAEAFF. The CDR3, as DNA: TGTGCCAGCAGTTCTACCGGGGGAGCTGAAGCTTTCTTT. The rearrangement links TRBV27 to TRBJ1-1; perhaps TRBD1 as D (5 bases). Trimming cost V 4 bases and J 6 bases, with 12 bases left between them. From germline, CDR1 is MNHEY and CDR2 SMNVEV (reference sequence). This CDR3 region has 13 residues.

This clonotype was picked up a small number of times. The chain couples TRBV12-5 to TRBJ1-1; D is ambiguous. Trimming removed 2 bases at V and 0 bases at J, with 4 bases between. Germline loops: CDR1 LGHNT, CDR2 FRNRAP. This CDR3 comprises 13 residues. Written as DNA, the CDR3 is TGTGCTAGTGGTTTGTCCCTGAACACTGAAGCTTTCTTT. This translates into CASGLSLNTEAFF.